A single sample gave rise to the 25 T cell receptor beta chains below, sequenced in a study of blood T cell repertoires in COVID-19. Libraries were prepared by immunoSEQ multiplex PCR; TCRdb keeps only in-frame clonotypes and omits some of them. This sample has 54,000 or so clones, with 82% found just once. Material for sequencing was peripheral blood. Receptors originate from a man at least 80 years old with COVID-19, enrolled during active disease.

DNA for the CDR3: TGTGCCAGCAGTGAAGCGGGGCGGGGTGGCGAGCAGTACTTC. This sequence encodes CASSEAGRGGEQYF. V usage is TRBV6-1 and J usage is TRBJ2-7; tentative D call: TRBD2 (6 bases). The CDR3 covers 14 residues. The V gene lost 0 bases and the J gene lost 6 bases, with 12 bases spanning the gap. Germline assignment: CDR1 MNHNS and CDR2 SASEGT.

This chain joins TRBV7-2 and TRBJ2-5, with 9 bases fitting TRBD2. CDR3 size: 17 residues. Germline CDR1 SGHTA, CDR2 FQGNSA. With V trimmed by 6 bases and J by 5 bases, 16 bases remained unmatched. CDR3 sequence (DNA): TGTGCCAGCAGTCCCGCTGGCGGGGGGGGGATCGGGGAGACCCAGTACTTC. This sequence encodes CASSPAGGGGIGETQYF.

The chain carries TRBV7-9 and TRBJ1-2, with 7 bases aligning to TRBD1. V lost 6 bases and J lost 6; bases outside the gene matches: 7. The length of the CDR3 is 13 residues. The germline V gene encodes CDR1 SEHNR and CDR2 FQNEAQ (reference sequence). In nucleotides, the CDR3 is TGTGCCAGCAGTTCTACAGGGGCCCATGGCTACACCTTC. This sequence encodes CASSSTGAHGYTF.

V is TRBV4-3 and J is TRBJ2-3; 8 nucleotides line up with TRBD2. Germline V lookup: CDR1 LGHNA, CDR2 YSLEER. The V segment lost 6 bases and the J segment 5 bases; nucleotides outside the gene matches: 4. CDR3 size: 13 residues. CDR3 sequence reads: CASSQRGGDTQYF. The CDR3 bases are TGCGCCAGCAGTCAACGGGGGGGAGATACGCAGTATTTT.

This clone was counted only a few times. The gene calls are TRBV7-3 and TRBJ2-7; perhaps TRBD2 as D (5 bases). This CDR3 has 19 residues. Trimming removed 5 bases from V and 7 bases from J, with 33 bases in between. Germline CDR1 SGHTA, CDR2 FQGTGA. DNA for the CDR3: TGTGCCAGCAGCCTAAGCGGACCCCAGGAGGTAGGCCCCGTGCGGGAGCAGTACTTC. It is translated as CASSLSGPQEVGPVREQYF.

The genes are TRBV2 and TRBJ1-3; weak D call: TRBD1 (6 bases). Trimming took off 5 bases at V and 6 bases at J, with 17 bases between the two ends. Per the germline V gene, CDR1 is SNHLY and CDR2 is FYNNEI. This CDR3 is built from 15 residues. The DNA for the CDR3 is TGTGCCAGCAGTTACGATACAGGACAGCCAAACACCATATATTTT. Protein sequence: CASSYDTGQPNTIYF.

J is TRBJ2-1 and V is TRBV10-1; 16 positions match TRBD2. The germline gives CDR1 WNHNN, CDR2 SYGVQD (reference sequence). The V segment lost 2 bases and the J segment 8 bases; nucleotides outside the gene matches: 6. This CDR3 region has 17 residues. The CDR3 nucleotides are TGCGCCAGCAGTGAGCGGGGGACTAGCGGGAGGGCGCATGAGCAGTTCTTC. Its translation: CASSERGTSGRAHEQFF.

The CDR3 sequence: CASSLVPPGTSGGPETQYF. In nucleotides, the CDR3 is TGTGCCAGCAGCTTAGTCCCCCCCGGGACTAGCGGGGGTCCTGAGACCCAGTACTTC. The genes are TRBV7-3 and TRBJ2-5, with 14 positions matching TRBD2. CDR1 is SGHTA, CDR2 FQGTGA, per germline. The CDR3 length is 19 residues. V was pared by 2 bases and J by 5 bases, with 13 bases of the junction left unmatched. The whole variable domain, filled in from reference TRBV7-3 and TRBJ2-5, reads GAGVSQTPSNKVTEKGKYVELRCDPISGHTALYWYRQSLGQGPEFLIYFQGTGAADDSGLPNDRFFAVRPEGSVSTLKIQRTERGDSAVYLCASSLVPPGTSGGPETQYFGPGTRLLVL.

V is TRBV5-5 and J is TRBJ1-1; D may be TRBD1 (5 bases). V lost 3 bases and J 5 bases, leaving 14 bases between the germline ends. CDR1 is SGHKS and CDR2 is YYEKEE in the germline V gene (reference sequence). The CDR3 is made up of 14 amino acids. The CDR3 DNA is TGTGCCAGCAGCTGGGCCGGGGGAAGGACTGAAGCTTTCTTT. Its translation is CASSWAGGRTEAFF.

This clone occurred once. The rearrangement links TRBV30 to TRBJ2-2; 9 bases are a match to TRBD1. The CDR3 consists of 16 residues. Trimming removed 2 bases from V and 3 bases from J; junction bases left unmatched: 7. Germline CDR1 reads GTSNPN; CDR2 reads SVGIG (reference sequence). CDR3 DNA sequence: TGTGCCTGGAGTCGGGGGGACAGGGTAGACACCGGGGAGCTGTTTTTT. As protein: CAWSRGDRVDTGELFF.

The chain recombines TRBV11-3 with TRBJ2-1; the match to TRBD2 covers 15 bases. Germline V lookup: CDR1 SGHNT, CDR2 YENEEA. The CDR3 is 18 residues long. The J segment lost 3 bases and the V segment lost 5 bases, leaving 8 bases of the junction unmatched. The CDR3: CASSHGLAGGPNYNEQFF. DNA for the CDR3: TGTGCCAGCAGCCACGGACTAGCGGGAGGGCCGAACTACAATGAGCAGTTCTTC.

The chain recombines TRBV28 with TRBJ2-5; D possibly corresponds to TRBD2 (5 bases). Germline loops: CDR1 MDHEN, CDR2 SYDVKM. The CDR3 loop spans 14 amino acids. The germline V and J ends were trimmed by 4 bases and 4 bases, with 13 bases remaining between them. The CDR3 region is CASSSSAGVETQYF. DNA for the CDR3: TGTGCCAGCAGTTCCTCCGCCGGGGTAGAGACCCAGTACTTC.

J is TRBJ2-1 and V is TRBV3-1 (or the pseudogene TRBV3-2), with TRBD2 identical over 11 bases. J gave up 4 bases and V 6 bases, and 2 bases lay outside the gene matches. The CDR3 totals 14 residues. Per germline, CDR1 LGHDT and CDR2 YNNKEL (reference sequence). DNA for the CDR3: TGTGCCAGCAGACTAGCGGGGGTGTACAATGAGCAGTTCTTC. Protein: CASRLAGVYNEQFF.

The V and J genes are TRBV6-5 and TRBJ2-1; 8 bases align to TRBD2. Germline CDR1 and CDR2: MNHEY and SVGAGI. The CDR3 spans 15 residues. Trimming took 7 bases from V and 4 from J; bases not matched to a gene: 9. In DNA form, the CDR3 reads TGTGCCAGCACCCCCCTAACGGGGGGGTACAATGAGCAGTTCTTC. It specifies CASTPLTGGYNEQFF.

The CDR3 protein is CASSFDRDGNTIYF. The CDR3 nucleotides read TGCGCCAGCAGCTTTGACAGGGATGGAAACACCATATATTTT. The J gene is TRBJ1-3, the V gene TRBV5-1; 7 bases fit TRBD1. This CDR3 spans 14 amino acids. CDR1 is SGHRS, CDR2 YFSETQ, per germline. V dropped 2 bases and J dropped 3; count of bases not matched to a gene: 2.

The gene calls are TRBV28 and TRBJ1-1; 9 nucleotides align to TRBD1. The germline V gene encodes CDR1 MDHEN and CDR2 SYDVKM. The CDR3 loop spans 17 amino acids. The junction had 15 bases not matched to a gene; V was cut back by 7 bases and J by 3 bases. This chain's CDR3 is CASKARQGGPTHTEAFF. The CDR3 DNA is TGTGCCAGCAAAGCCCGACAGGGGGGGCCTACCCACACTGAAGCTTTCTTT.

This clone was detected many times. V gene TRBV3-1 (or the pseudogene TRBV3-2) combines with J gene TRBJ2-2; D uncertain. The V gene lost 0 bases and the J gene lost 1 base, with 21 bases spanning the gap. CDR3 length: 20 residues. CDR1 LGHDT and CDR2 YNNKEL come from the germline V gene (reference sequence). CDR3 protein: CASSQDTPQRTHMNTGELFF. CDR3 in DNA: TGTGCCAGCAGCCAAGATACCCCTCAGCGAACCCATATGAACACCGGGGAGCTGTTTTTT.

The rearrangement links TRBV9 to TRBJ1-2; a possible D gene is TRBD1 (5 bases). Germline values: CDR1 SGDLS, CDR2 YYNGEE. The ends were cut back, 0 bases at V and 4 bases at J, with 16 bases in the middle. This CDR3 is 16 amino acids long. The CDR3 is CASSVGHGTGAYGYTF. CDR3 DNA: TGTGCCAGCAGCGTAGGGCACGGTACAGGCGCCTATGGCTACACCTTC. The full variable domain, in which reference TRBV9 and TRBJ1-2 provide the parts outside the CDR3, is DSGVTQTPKHLITATGQRVTLRCSPRSGDLSVYWYQQSLDQGLQFLIQYYNGEERAKGNILERFSAQQFPDLHSELNLSSLELGDSALYFCASSVGHGTGAYGYTFGSGTRLTVV.

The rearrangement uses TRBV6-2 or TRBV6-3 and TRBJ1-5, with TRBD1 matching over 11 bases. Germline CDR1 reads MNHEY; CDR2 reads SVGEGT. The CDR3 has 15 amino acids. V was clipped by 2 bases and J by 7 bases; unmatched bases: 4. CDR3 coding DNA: TGTGCCAGCAGTTACGGGACAGGGGGTTGGCAGCCCCAGCATTTT. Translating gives CASSYGTGGWQPQHF.

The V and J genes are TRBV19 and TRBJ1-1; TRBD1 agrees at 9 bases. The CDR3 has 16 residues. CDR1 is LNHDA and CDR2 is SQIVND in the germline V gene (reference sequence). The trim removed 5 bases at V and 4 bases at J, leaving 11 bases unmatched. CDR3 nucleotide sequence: TGTGCCAGTAGTCGTACAGGGGGCCTCTACGTCACTGAAGCTTTCTTT. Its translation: CASSRTGGLYVTEAFF.

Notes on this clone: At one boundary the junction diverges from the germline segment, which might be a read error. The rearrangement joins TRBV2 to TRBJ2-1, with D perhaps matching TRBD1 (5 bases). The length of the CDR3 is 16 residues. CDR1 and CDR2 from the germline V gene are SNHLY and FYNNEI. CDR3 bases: TGTGCCAGCATCCGGAGCTACCTTGGGCTGGACAATAAGCAGTTCTTC. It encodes CASIRSYLGLDNKQFF.

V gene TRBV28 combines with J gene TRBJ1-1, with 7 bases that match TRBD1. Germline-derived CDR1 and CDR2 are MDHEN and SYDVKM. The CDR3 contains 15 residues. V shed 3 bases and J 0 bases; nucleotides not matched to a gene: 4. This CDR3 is CASSLMGQMNTEAFF. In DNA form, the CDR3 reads TGTGCCAGCAGTTTGATGGGACAGATGAACACTGAAGCTTTCTTT.

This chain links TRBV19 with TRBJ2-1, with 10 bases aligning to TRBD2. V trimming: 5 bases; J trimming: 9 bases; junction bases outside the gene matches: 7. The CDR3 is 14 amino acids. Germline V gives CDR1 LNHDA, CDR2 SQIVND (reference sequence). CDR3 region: CASSGTSESGEQFF. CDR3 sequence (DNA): TGTGCCAGTAGTGGGACTAGCGAATCTGGTGAGCAGTTCTTC.

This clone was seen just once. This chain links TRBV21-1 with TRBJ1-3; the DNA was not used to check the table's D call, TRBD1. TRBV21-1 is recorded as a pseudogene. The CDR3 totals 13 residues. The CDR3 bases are TGTGCCACCGACAGGTCTGGTGGAAACACCATATATTTT. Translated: CATDRSGGNTIYF.

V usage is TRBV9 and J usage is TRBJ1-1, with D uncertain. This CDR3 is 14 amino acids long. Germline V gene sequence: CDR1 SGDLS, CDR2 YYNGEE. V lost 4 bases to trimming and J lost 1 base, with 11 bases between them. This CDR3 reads CASSPRRENTEAFF. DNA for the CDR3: TGTGCCAGCAGCCCCCGACGGGAGAACACTGAAGCTTTCTTT.